The sample holds a few counts of the clone carrying this T cell receptor beta chain. Its antigen is unidentified. These data belong to a study of T-cell reconstitution after alpha-beta-depleted transplantation in children. Whole-study findings and limits: Approximately two months post-transplant, alpha-beta T cells reportedly originated from several hundred expanded graft clones.

V lost 1 base and J 7 bases, leaving 11 bases between the germline ends. The CDR3 has 14 residues. Germline-derived CDR1 and CDR2 are LGHDT and YNNKEL (reference sequence). A TCRbeta library incorporating unique molecular identifiers was prepared. TCRdb re-analysed the PCR reads in MiXCR, keeping a single row per CDR3 protein. The sample has around 960,000 distinct CDR3 sequences, about 29% seen once. The chain uses TRBV3-1 and TRBJ1-3, with no clear D. The clonotype comes from a boy younger than two who had a stem cell transplant for SCID, so the T cells may come from the graft donor. The sample here was PBMCs, mostly from graft donor cells, taken 360 days after TCRalphabeta/CD19-depleted stem cell transplant. Written as DNA, the CDR3 is TGTGCCAGCAGCCAAGTGCCTGTTGGGAACACCATATATTTT. It encodes CASSQVPVGNTIYF. The full variable domain, completed using reference TRBV3-1 and TRBJ1-3, is DTAVSQTPKYLVTQMGNDKSIKCEQNLGHDTMYWYKQDSKKFLKIMFSYNNKELIINETVPNRFSPKSPDKAHLNLHINSLELGDSAVYFCASSQVPVGNTIYFGEGSWLTVV.